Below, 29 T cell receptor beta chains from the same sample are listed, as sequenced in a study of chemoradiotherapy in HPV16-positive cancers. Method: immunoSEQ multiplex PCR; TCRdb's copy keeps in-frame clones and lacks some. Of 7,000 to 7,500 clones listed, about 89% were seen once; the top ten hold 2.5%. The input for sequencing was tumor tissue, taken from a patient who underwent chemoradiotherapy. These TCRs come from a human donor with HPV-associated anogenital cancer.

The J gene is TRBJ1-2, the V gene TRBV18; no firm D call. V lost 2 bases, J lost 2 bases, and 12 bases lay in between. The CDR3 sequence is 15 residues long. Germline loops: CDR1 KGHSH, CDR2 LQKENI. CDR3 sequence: CASSPSGPKNYGYTF. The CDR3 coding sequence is TGTGCCAGCTCACCATCGGGCCCGAAAAACTATGGCTACACCTTC. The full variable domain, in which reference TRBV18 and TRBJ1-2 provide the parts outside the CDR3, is NAGVMQNPRHLVRRRGQEARLRCSPMKGHSHVYWYRQLPEEGLKFMVYLQKENIIDESGMPKERFSAEFPKEGPSILRIQQVVRGDSAAYFCASSPSGPKNYGYTFGSGTRLTVV.

The CDR3 DNA follows: TGTGCCAGCAGCTTAGGGGCCAGGGGAGGGGAGCAGTTCTTC. It yields the protein CASSLGARGGEQFF. The chain recombines TRBV7-3 with TRBJ2-1, with a weak D call TRBD2 (7 bases). Germline assignment: CDR1 SGHTA and CDR2 FQGTGA. V lost 2 bases, J lost 10 bases, and 15 bases lay in between. The CDR3 totals 14 residues.

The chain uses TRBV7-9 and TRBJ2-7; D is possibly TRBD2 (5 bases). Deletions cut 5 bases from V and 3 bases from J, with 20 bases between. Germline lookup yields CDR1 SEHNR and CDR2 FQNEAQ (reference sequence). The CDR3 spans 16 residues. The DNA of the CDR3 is TGTGCCAGCAGCCCCGATTCGAGCGGAGTTCTCTACGAGCAGTACTTC. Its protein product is CASSPDSSGVLYEQYF. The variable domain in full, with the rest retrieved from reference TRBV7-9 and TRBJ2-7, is DTGVSQNPRHKITKRGQNVTFRCDPISEHNRLYWYRQTLGQGPEFLTYFQNEAQLEKSRLLSDRFSAERPKGSFSTLEIQRTEQGDSAMYLCASSPDSSGVLYEQYFGPGTRLTVT.

The CDR3 nucleotides are TGCAGCGTTGTCGAAGATACGCAGTATTTT. It translates to CSVVEDTQYF. This rearrangement joins TRBV29-1 to TRBJ2-3; D gene unclear. V lost 4 bases to trimming and J lost 5 bases, with 4 bases between them. This CDR3 has 10 amino acids. Germline CDR1 is SQVTM and CDR2 is ANQGSEA.

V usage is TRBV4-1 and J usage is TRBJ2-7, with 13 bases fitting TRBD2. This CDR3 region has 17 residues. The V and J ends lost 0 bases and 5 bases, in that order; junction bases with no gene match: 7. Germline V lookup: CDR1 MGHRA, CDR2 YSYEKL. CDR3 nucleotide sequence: TGCGCCAGCAGCCAAGACAGGACTAGCGGGAGTCGAGACGAGCAGTACTTC. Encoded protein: CASSQDRTSGSRDEQYF.

CDR3 sequence: CATNFARKQETQYF. DNA for the CDR3: TGTGCCACCAACTTCGCCAGGAAACAAGAGACCCAGTACTTC. The chain uses TRBV15 and TRBJ2-5; D call uncertain. The CDR3 is made up of 14 amino acids. Deletions cut 7 bases from V and 2 bases from J, with 14 bases between. CDR1 is LNHNV and CDR2 is YYDKDF in the germline V gene (reference sequence).

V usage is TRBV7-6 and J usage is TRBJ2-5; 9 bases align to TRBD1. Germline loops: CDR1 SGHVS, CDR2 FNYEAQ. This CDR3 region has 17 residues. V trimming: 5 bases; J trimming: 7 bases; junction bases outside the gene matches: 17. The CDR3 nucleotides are TGTGCCAGCAGCCCTTTCCCCGGGACAGGGTCTGGGGGGACCCAGTACTTC. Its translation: CASSPFPGTGSGGTQYF.

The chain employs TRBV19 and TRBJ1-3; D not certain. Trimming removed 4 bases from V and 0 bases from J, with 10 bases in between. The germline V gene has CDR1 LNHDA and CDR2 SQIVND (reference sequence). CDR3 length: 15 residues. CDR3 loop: CASSNPGSSGNTIYF. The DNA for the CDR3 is TGTGCCAGTAGTAACCCCGGGAGCTCTGGAAACACCATATATTTT.

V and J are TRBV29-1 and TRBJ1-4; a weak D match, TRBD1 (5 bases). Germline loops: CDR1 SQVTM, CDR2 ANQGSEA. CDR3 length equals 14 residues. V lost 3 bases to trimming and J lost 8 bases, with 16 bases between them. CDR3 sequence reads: CSVEGTLIGEKLFF. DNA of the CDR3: TGCAGCGTTGAGGGGACTCTAATTGGCGAAAAACTGTTTTTT.

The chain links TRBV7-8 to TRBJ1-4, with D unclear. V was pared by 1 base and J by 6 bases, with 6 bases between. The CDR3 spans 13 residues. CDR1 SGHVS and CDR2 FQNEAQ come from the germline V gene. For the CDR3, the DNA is TGTGCCAGCAGCTTAGTCACAGATGAAAAACTGTTTTTT. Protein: CASSLVTDEKLFF.

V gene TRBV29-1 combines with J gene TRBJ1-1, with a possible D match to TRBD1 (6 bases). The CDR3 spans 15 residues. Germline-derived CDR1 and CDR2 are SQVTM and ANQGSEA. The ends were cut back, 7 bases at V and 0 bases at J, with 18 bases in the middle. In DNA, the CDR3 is TGCAGCGCCAAACAGGGTTGGGGGATGAACACTGAAGCTTTCTTT. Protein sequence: CSAKQGWGMNTEAFF. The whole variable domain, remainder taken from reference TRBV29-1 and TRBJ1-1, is SAVISQKPSRDICQRGTSLTIQCQVDSQVTMMFWYRQQPGQSLTLIATANQGSEATYESGFVIDKFPISRPNLTFSTLTVSNMSPEDSSIYLCSAKQGWGMNTEAFFGQGTRLTVV.

This chain's CDR3 is CASSYDGETQYF. The CDR3 nucleotides are TGCGCCAGCAGCTATGACGGAGAGACCCAGTACTTC. The V and J genes are TRBV10-2 and TRBJ2-5, with D unclear. Germline V gives CDR1 WSHSY, CDR2 SAAADI. V was pared by 6 bases and J by 4 bases, with 9 bases between. There are 12 residues in the CDR3.

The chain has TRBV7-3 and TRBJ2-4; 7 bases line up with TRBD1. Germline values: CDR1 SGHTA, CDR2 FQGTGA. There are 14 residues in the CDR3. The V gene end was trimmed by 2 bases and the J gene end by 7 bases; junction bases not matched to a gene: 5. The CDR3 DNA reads TGTGCCAGCAGCTTAGAGGGGGCAGGGAACATTCAGTACTTC. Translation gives CASSLEGAGNIQYF.

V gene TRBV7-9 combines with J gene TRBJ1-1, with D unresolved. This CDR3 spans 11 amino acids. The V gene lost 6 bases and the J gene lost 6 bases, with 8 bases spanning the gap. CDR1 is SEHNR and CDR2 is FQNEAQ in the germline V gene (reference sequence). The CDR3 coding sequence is TGTGCCAGCAGGCTAGGAGCTGAAGCTTTCTTT. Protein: CASRLGAEAFF.

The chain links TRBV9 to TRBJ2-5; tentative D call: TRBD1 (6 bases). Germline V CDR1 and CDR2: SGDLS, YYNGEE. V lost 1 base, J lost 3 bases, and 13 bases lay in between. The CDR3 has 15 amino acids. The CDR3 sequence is CASSVQTGHEETQYF. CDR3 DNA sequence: TGTGCCAGCAGCGTACAGACGGGACACGAAGAGACCCAGTACTTC.

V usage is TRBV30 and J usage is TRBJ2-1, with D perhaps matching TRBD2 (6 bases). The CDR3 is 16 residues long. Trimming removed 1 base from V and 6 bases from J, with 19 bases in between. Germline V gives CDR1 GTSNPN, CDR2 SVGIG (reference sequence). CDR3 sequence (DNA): TGTGCCTGGAGTGCCCAGGGACTGCCGGGGACCAATGAGCAGTTCTTC. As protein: CAWSAQGLPGTNEQFF.

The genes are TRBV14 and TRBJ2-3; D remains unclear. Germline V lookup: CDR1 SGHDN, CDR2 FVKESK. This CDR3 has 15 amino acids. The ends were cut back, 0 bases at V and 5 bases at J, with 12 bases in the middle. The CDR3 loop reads CASSQDLGEEDTQYF. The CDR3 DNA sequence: TGTGCCAGCAGCCAAGATCTTGGCGAAGAAGATACGCAGTATTTT.

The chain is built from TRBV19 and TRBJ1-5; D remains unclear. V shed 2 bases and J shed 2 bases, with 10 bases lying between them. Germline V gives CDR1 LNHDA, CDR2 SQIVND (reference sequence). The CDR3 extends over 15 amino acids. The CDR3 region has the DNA TGTGCCAGTAGTATATCCGGGTACGGCAATCAGCCCCAGCATTTT. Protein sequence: CASSISGYGNQPQHF.

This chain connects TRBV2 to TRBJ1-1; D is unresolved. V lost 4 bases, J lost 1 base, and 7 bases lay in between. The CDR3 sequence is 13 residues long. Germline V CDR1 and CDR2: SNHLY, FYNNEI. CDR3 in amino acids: CASSGMRNTEAFF. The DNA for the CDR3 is TGTGCCAGCAGTGGTATGAGGAACACTGAAGCTTTCTTT.

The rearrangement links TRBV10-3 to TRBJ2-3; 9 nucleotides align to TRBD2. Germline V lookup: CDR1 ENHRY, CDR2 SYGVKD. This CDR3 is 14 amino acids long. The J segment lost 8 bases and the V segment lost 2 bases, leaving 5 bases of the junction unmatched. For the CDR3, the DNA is TGTGCCATCAGTGAGCCAGGACTAGCGCCTACGCAGTATTTT. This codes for CAISEPGLAPTQYF.

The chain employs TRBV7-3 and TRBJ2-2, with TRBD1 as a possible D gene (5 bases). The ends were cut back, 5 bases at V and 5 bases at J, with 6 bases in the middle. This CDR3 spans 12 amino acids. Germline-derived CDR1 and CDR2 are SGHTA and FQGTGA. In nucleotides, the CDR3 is TGTGCCAGCAGCCGACAGACCGGGGAGCTGTTTTTT. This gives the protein CASSRQTGELFF.

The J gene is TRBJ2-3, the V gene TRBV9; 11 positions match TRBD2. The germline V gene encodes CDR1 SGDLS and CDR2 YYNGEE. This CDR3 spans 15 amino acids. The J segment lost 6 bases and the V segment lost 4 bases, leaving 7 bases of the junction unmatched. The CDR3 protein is CASSRTSGLRDTQYF. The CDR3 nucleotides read TGTGCCAGCAGCCGGACTAGCGGGTTGAGGGATACGCAGTATTTT.

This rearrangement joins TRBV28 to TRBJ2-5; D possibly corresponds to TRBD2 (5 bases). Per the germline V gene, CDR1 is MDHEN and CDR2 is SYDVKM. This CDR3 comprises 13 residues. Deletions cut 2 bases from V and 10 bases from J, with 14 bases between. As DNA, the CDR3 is TGTGCCAGCAGTTTAGGGGAGAGTGGGAACCAGTACTTC. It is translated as CASSLGESGNQYF.

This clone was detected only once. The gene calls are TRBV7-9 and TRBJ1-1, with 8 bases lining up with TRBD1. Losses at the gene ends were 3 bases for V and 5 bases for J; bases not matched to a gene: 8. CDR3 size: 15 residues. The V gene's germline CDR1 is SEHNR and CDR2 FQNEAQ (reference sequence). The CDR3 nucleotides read TGTGCCAGCAGCTTGGGGACAGGCTTTATGACTGAAGCTTTCTTT. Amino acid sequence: CASSLGTGFMTEAFF.

CDR3 DNA sequence: TGTGCCAGCAGCCCAGGACAGGGGACGGGCAGTGACGATACGCAGTATTTT. As protein: CASSPGQGTGSDDTQYF. The V call is TRBV5-4, the J call TRBJ2-3, with 9 bases fitting TRBD1. The CDR3 loop spans 17 amino acids. After removal of 4 bases from V and 6 bases from J, the junction contained 15 bases not matched to a gene. The germline gives CDR1 SGHNT, CDR2 YYREEE (reference sequence).

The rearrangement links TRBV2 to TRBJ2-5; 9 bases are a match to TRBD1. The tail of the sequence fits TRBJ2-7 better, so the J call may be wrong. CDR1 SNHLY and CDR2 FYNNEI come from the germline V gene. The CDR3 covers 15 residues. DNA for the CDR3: TGTGCCAGCAGCTTCCGGACAGGGGAATACTACGAGCAGTACTTC. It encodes CASSFRTGEYYEQYF.

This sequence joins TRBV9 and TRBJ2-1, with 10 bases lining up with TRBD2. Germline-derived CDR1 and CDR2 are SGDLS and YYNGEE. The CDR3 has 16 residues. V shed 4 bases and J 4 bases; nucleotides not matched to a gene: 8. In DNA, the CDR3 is TGTGCCAGCAGCCCAAGAGCGGGAGGGCAGTACAATGAGCAGTTCTTC. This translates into CASSPRAGGQYNEQFF.

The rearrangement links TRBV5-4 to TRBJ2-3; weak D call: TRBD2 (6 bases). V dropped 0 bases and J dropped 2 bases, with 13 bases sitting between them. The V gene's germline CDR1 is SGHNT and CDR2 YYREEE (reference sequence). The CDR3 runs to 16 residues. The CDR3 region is CASSLAGGEVTDTQYF. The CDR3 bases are TGTGCCAGCAGCTTGGCCGGTGGGGAGGTCACAGATACGCAGTATTTT.

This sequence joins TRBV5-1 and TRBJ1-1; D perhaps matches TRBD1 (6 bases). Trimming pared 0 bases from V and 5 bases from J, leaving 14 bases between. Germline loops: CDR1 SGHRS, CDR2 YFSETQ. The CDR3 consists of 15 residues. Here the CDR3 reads CASSLGVAQGTEAFF. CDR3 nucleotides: TGCGCCAGCAGCTTGGGGGTGGCTCAGGGGACTGAAGCTTTCTTT.